Sequencing of this T cell receptor beta chain was carried out in a study of T cell responses to AZD1222 COVID-19 vaccine. A few counts support this clone. Its antigen is currently unknown. Broader study findings: Rises in breadth and depth of Spike-specific TCRs came after two AZD1222 doses. There were repertoire samples only from the period after the peak T cell response. Baseline seropositivity occurred in only a handful of AZD1222 recipients.

The V end was cut by 7 bases, the J end by 5 bases, with 17 bases between. The germline V gene has CDR1 MNHEY and CDR2 SVGAGI. The CDR3 extends over 14 amino acids. Repertoires were generated with immunoSEQ multiplex PCR, while TCRdb's copy carries only in-frame clones and drops some. Of approximately 120,000 clones listed, 80% to 90% are singletons. The starting material was peripheral blood, obtained 28 days after the second AZD1222 dose. The source of this sequence is an adult who received the AZD1222 COVID-19 vaccine. The genes are TRBV6-5 and TRBJ1-2; D is possibly TRBD1 (6 bases). The chain's CDR3 is CASMPGANGYGYTF. The CDR3 coding sequence is TGTGCCAGCATGCCGGGGGCCAACGGGTATGGCTACACCTTC.